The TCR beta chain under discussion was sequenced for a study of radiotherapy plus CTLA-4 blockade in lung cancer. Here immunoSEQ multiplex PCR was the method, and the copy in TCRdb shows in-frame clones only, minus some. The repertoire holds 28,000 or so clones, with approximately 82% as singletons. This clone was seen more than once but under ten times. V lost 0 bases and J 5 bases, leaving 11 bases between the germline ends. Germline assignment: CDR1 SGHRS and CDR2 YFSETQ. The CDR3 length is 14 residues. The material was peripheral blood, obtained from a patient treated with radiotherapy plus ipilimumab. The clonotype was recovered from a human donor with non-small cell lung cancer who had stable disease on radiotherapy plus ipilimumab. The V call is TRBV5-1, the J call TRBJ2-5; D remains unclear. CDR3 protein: CASSLGVGPETQYF. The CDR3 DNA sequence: TGCGCCAGCAGCTTGGGTGTAGGGCCGGAGACCCAGTACTTC.